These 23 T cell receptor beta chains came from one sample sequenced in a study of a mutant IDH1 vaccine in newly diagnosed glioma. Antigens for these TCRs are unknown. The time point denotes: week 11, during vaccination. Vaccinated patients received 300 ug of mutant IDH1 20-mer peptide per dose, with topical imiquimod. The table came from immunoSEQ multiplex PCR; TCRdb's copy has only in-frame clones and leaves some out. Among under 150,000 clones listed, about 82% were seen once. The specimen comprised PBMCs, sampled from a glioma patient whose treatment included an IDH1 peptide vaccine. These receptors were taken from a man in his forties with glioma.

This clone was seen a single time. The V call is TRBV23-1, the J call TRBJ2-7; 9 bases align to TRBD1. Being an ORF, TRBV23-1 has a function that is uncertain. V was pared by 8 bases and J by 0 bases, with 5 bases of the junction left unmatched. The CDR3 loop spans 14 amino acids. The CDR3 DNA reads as TGCGCCAGCTCCCTGACAGGGGGCTCCTACGAGCAGTACTTC. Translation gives CASSLTGGSYEQYF.

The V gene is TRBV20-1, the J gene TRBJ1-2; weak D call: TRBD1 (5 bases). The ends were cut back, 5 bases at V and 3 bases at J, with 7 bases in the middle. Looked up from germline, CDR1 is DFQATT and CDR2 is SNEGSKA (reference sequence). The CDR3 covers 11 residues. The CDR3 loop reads CSAATDYGYTF. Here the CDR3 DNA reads TGCAGTGCTGCGACAGACTATGGCTACACCTTC.

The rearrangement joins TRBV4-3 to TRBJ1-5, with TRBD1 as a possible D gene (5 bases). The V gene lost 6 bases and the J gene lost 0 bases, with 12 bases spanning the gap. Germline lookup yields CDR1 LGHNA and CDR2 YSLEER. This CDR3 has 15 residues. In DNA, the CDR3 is TGCGCCAGCAGTCGGGACCTGCGTAGCAATCAGCCCCAGCATTTT. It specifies CASSRDLRSNQPQHF.

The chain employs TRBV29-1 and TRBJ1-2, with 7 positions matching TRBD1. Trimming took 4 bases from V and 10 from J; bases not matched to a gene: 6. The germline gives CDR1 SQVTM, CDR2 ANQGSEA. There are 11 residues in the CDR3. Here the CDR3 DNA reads TGCAGCGTTGGGGCAGGGGGAGCCTACACCTTC. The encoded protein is CSVGAGGAYTF. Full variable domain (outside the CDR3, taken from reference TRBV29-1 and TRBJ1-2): SAVISQKPSRDICQRGTSLTIQCQVDSQVTMMFWYRQQPGQSLTLIATANQGSEATYESGFVIDKFPISRPNLTFSTLTVSNMSPEDSSIYLCSVGAGGAYTFGSGTRLTVV.

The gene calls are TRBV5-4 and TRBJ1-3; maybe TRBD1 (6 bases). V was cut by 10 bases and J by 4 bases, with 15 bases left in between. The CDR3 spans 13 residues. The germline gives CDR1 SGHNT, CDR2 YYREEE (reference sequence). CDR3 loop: CALGTPLGNTIYF. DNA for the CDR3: TGTGCCCTCGGGACACCACTCGGAAACACCATATATTTT.

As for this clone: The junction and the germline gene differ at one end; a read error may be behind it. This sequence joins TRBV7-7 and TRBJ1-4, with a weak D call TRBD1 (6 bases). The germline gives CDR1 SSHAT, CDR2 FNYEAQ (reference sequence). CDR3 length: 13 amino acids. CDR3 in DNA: TGTGCTAGCAGCCCGGACAGTAATGAAAAACTGTTTTTT. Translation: CASSPDSNEKLFF.

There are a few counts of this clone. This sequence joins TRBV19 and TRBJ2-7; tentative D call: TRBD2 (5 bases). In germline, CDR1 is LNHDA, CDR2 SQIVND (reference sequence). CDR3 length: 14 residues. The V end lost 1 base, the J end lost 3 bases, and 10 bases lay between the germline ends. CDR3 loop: CASSIASGVYEQYF. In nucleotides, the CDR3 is TGTGCCAGTAGTATAGCGTCCGGGGTCTACGAGCAGTACTTC.

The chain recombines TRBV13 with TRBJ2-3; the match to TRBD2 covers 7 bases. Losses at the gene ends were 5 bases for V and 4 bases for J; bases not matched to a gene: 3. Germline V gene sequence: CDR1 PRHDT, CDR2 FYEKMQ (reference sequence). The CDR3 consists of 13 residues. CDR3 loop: CASSVGGADTQYF. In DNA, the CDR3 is TGTGCCAGCAGCGTGGGGGGGGCAGATACGCAGTATTTT.

As DNA, the CDR3 is TGTGCCAGCAGCAAAGAAAAAGGGGACAGGGTCCCTGAAGCTTTCTTT. Protein product: CASSKEKGDRVPEAFF. V and J are TRBV21-1 and TRBJ1-1; TRBD1, the table's D call, was not compared with the DNA. TRBV21-1 is labeled a pseudogene. This CDR3 spans 16 amino acids.

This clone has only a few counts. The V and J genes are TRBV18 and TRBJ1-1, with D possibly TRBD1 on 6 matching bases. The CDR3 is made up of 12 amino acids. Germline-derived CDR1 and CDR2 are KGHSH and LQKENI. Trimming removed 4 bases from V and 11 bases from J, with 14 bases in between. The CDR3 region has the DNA TGTGCCAGCTCACAATCCCAGGGGAGGGCTTTCTTT. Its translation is CASSQSQGRAFF.

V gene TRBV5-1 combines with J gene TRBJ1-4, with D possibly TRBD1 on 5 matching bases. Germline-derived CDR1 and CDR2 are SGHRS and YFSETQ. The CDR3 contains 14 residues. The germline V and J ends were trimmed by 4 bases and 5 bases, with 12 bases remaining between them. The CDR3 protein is CASSSQGQNEKLFF. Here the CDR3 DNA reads TGCGCCAGCAGCAGCCAGGGTCAGAATGAAAAACTGTTTTTT. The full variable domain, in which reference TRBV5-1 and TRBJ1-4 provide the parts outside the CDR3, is KAGVTQTPRYLIKTRGQQVTLSCSPISGHRSVSWYQQTPGQGLQFLFEYFSETQRNKGNFPGRFSGRQFSNSRSEMNVSTLELGDSALYLCASSSQGQNEKLFFGSGTQLSVL.

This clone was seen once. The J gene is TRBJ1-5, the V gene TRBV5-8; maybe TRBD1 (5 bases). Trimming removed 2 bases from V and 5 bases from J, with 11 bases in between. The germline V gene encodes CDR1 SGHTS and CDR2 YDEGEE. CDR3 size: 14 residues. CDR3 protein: CASSLNSGYQPQHF. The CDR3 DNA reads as TGTGCCAGCAGCTTAAATTCAGGGTATCAGCCCCAGCATTTT.

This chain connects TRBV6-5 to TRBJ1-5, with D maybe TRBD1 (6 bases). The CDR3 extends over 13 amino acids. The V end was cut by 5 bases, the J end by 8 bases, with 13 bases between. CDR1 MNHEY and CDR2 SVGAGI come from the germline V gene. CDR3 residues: CASSRRGREPQHF. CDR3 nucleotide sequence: TGTGCCAGCAGTCGCAGGGGAAGGGAGCCCCAGCATTTT.

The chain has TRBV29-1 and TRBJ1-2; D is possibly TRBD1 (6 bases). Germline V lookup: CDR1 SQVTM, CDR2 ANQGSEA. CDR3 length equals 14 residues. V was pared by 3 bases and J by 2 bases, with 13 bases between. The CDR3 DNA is TGCAGCGTTGAGGTGGGGGGCGCAAACTATGGCTACACCTTC. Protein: CSVEVGGANYGYTF.

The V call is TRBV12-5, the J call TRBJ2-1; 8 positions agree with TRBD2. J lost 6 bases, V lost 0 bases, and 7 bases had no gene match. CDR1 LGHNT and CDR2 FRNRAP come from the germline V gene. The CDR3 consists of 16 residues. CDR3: CASGLVLGGRTNEQFF. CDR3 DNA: TGTGCTAGTGGTTTGGTACTGGGCGGGAGGACCAATGAGCAGTTCTTC. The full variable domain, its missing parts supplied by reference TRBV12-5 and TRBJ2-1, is DARVTQTPRHKVTEMGQEVTMRCQPILGHNTVFWYRQTMMQGLELLAYFRNRAPLDDSGMPKDRFSAEMPDATLATLKIQPSEPRDSAVYFCASGLVLGGRTNEQFFGPGTRLTVL.

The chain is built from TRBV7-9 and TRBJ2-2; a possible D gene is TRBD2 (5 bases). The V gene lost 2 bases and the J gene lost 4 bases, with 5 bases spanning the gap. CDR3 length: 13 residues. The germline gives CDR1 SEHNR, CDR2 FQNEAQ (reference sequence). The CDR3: CASSLLATGELFF. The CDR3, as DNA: TGTGCCAGCAGCTTACTAGCCACCGGGGAGCTGTTTTTT.

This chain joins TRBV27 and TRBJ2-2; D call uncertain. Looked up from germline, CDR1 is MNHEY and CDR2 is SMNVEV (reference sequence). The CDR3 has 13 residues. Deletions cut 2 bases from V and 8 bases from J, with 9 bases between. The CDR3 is CASSLDVRGELFF. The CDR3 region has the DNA TGTGCCAGCAGTTTAGATGTTAGAGGGGAGCTGTTTTTT.

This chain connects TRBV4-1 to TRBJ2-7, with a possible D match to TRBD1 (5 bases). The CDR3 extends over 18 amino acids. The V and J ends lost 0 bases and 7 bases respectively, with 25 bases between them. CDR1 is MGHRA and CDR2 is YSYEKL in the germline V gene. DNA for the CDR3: TGCGCCAGCAGCCAAGAGGTCCAGGGCCACACACGGACCCCTGAGCAGTACTTC. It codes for CASSQEVQGHTRTPEQYF.

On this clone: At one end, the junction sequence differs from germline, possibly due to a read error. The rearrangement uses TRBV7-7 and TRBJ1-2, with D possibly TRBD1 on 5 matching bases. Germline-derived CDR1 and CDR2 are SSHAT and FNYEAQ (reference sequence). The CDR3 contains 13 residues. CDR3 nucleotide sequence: TGTGCTAGCAGCCCCGACAGCTTTTATGGCTACACCTTC. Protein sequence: CASSPDSFYGYTF.

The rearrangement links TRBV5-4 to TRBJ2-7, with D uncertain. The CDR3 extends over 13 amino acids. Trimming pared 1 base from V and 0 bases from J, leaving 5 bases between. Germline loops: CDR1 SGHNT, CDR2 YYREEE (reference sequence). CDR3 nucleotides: TGTGCCAGCAGCTTGACCGACTCCTACGAGCAGTACTTC. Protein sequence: CASSLTDSYEQYF.

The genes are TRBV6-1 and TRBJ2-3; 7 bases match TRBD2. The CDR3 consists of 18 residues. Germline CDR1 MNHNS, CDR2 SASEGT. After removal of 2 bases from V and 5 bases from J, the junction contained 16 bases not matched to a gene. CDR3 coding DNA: TGTGCCAGCAGTGAAAGGGGATCCACGGGAGGAAGCCGAGATACGCAGTATTTT. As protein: CASSERGSTGGSRDTQYF.

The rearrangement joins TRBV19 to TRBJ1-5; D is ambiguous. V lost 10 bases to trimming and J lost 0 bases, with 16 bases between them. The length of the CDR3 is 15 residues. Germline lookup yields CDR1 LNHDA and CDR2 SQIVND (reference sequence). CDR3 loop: CAKTSPGDSNQPQHF. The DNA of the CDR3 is TGTGCCAAAACATCCCCAGGTGATAGCAATCAGCCCCAGCATTTT.

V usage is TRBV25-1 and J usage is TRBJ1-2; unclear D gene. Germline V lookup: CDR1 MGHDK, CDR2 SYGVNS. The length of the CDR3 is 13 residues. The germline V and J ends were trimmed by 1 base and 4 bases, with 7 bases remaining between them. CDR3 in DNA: TGTGCCAGCAGTGAATCTGTAGTCTATGGCTACACCTTC. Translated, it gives CASSESVVYGYTF.